This entry lists 5 T cell receptor beta chains sequenced from one sample in a study of blood T cell repertoires in COVID-19. Sequenced by immunoSEQ multiplex PCR; TCRdb stores in-frame clones only, minus some. This table holds fewer than 350,000 clones, approximately 91% found once. Material for sequencing was peripheral blood. The receptor source for this set is a man aged 18-30 years with active or convalescent COVID-19.

The chain couples TRBV2 to TRBJ1-5; D gene unclear. Germline V gene data show CDR1 as SNHLY and CDR2 as FYNNEI. The CDR3 has 14 amino acids. V lost 7 bases and J lost 1, with 11 bases in between. CDR3 region: CASTQASSNQPQHF. The CDR3 coding sequence is TGTGCCAGCACCCAGGCAAGCAGCAATCAGCCCCAGCATTTT.

Turning to this clone: This sample includes further DNA sequences coding for the same CDR3. This chain uses TRBV12-3 or TRBV12-4 with TRBJ1-1, with D unresolved. Trimming removed 2 bases at V and 7 bases at J, with 5 bases between. The CDR3 loop spans 11 amino acids. In DNA, the CDR3 is TGTGCCAGCAGTTTACTAGGTGAAGCTTTCTTT. It encodes CASSLLGEAFF.

The V and J genes are TRBV4-2 and TRBJ2-6, with 7 bases lining up with TRBD1. Germline V CDR1 and CDR2: LGHNA, YNFKEQ. V trimming: 2 bases; J trimming: 4 bases; junction bases outside the gene matches: 2. The CDR3 has 15 residues. CDR3 sequence reads: CASSQTGVGANVLTF. The CDR3 region has the DNA TGTGCCAGCAGCCAAACAGGGGTGGGGGCCAACGTCCTGACTTTC.

J is TRBJ1-5 and V is TRBV7-2; the D gene is possibly TRBD1 (6 bases). CDR1 is SGHTA and CDR2 is FQGNSA in the germline V gene. V dropped 5 bases and J dropped 4 bases, with 12 bases sitting between them. CDR3 size: 14 residues. CDR3 region: CASSGRRGNQPQHF. Here the CDR3 DNA reads TGTGCCAGCAGCGGACGCAGGGGTAATCAGCCCCAGCATTTT.

The chain couples TRBV19 to TRBJ1-5; D is possibly TRBD1 (6 bases). The CDR3 is 15 residues long. The germline CDR1 and CDR2 sequences are LNHDA and SQIVND (reference sequence). The V and J ends lost 4 bases and 3 bases respectively, with 13 bases between them. DNA of the CDR3: TGTGCCAGTAGTAAGTGGACAGACCCCAATCAGCCCCAGCATTTT. Protein product: CASSKWTDPNQPQHF.